This TCR beta chain was documented in a study of CD8+CD57+ T cells in acquired aplastic anemia. Points from the study as a whole: No significant difference in CD8+ Simpson's diversity was found between patients and controls. Common to patients and controls were twenty-nine CD8+ CDR3 sequences.

Genomic DNA constituted the template upon which TCR beta VDJ and CDR3 profiling was performed. TCRdb redid the calling of the reads with MiXCR, one entry per CDR3 protein. The sample comprises some 120,000 distinct CDR3 sequences, approximately 36% of which are singletons, and more than 2.5% rests with the top ten. Turning to this clonotype: Its antigen is as yet unknown.

Patients who underwent sequencing had shown CD8+CD57+ cell expansion by flow cytometry. Patients had not yet gotten any therapy when their blood was taken for sampling. This receptor was taken from a human donor with aplastic anemia. The sample comprised sorted CD4+, CD8+, or CD8+CD57+ T cells (not recorded which) from PBMCs.

The CDR3 protein is CASSLDMENSPLHF. The CDR3 coding sequence is TGTGCCAGCAGCTTAGACATGGAAAATTCACCCCTCCACTTT. V and J are TRBV11-2 and TRBJ1-6, with D unclear. The V gene lost 0 bases and the J gene lost 7 bases, with 7 bases spanning the gap. The CDR3 extends over 14 amino acids. The V gene's germline CDR1 is SGHAT and CDR2 FQNNGV. Full variable domain (outside the CDR3, taken from reference TRBV11-2 and TRBJ1-6): EAGVAQSPRYKIIEKRQSVAFWCNPISGHATLYWYQQILGQGPKLLIQFQNNGVVDDSQLPKDRFSAERLKGVDSTLKIQPAKLEDSAVYLCASSLDMENSPLHFGNGTRLTVT.